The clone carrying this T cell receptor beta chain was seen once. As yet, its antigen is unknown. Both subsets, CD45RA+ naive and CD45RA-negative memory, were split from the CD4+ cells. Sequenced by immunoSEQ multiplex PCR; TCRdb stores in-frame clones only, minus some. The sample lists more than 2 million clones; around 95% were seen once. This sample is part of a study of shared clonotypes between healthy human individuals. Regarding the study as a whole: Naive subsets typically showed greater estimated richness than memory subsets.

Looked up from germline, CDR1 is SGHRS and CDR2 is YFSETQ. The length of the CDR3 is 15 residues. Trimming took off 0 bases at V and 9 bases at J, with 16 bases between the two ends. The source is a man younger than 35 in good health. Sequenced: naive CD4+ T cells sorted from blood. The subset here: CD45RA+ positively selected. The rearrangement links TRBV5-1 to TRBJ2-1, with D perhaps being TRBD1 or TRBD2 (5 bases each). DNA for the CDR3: TGCGCCAGCAGCTTGGACGCCGGGACGGCCGCTGAGCAGTTCTTC. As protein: CASSLDAGTAAEQFF.